This TCR beta chain emerged from a study of PD-L1 blockade in urothelial cancer. In the study overall: Median tumor clonality was around 0.094, with T cell proportion about 0.1. Study-level results: Tumor-infiltrating T lymphocyte proportion was higher in durable-benefit patients. Durable benefit was linked to greater 3-week expansion of tumor-associated blood clones.

Synthetic TCR analog templates were spiked into each PCR. Method: immunoSEQ multiplex PCR; TCRdb's copy keeps in-frame clones and lacks some. Of 35,000 to 40,000 clones listed, around 33% were seen once; the top ten hold about 8.9%. The CDR3 covers 14 residues. The V and J ends lost 7 bases and 5 bases respectively, with 15 bases between them. Germline CDR1 reads LNHDA; CDR2 reads SQIVND (reference sequence). Remarks on this clone: The antigen remains unidentified.

The chain combines TRBV19 with TRBJ2-1; D not resolved. The material was tumor tissue, obtained before atezolizumab (anti-PD-L1) treatment. This TCR derives from a man aged 60 to 75 with urothelial cancer. CDR3 bases: TGTGCCAGTAAGGCTCAGGTTACGAACAATGAGCAGTTCTTC. This gives the protein CASKAQVTNNEQFF.